This record looks at one T cell receptor beta chain sequence and its context. The antigen is undetermined. The sample belongs to a study of cytomegalovirus exposure and HLA in healthy donors. The PCR made use of 60 Vbeta and 13 Jbeta primers. The table came from immunoSEQ multiplex PCR; TCRdb's copy has only in-frame clones and leaves some out. This table holds about 82,000 clones, about 78% found once. CDR1 SNHLY and CDR2 FYNNEI come from the germline V gene. This CDR3 has 12 residues. V was clipped by 6 bases and J by 8 bases; unmatched bases: 4. Overall study results and limits: It was assumed in the presence/absence analyses that sequencing depth was roughly uniform across donors. A prior analysis recorded that most TCR beta V segments were productive about 90% or about 30% of the time. Most TCR sequences proved rare, with some public TCRs found in many donors. In vitro confirmation showed a few CMV-associated chains to be CMV antigen specific.

V usage is TRBV2 and J usage is TRBJ1-5, with TRBD1 matching over 7 bases. Sequencing input: PBMCs. The receptor's source is a man in his fifties in good health and CMV-seronegative. Here the CDR3 DNA reads TGTGCCAGCAGGGCCCAGGGGGAGCCCCAGCATTTT. This gives the protein CASRAQGEPQHF.